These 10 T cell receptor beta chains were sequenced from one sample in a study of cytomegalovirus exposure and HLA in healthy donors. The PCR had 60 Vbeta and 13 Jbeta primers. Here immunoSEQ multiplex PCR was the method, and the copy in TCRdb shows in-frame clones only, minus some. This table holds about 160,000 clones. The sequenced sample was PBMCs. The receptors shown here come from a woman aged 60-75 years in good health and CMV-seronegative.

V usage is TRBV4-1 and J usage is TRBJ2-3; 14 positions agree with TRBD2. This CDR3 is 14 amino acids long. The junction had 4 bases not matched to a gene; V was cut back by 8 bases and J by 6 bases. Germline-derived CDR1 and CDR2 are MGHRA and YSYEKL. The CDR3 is CASGLAGGRDTQYF. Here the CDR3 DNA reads TGCGCCAGCGGACTAGCGGGAGGCCGCGATACGCAGTATTTT.

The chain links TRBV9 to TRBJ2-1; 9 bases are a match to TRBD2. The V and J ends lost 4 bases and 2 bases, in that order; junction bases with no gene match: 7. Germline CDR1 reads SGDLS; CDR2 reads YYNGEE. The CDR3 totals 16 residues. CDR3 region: CASSKRAGGTYNEQFF. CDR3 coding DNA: TGTGCCAGCAGCAAACGAGCGGGGGGAACCTACAATGAGCAGTTCTTC.

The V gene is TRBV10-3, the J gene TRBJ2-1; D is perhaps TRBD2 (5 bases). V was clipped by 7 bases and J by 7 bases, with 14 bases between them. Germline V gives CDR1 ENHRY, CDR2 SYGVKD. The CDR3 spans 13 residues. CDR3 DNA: TGTGCCATCACCCCTGACGGGGAGAATGAGCAGTTCTTC. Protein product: CAITPDGENEQFF.

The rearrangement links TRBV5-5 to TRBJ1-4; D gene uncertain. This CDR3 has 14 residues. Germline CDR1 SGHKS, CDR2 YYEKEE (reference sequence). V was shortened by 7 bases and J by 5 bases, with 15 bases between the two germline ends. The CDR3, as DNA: TGTGCCAGCCGCCCCGGCCAGGCGAATGAAAAACTGTTTTTT. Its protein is CASRPGQANEKLFF.

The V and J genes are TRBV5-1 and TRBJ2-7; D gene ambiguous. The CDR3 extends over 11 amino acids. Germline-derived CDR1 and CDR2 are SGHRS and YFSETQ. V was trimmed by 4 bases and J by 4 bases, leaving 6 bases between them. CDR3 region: CASSDQYEQYF. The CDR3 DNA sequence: TGCGCCAGCAGCGATCAGTACGAGCAGTACTTC.

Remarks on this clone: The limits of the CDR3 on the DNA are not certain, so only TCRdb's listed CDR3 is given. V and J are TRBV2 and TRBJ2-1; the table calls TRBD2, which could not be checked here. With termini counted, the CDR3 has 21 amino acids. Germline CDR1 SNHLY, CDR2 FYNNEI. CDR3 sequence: CVSSVPADRTSGVSSYNEQFF.

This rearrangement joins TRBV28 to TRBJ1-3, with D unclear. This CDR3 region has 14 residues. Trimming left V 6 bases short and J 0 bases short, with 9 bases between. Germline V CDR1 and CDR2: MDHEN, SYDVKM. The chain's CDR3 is CASRDTSSGNTIYF. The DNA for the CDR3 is TGTGCCAGCAGGGATACTAGCTCTGGAAACACCATATATTTT. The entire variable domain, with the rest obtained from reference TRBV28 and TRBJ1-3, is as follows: DVKVTQSSRYLVKRTGEKVFLECVQDMDHENMFWYRQDPGLGLRLIYFSYDVKMKEKGDIPEGYSVSREKKERFSLILESASTNQTSMYLCASRDTSSGNTIYFGEGSWLTVV.

The DNA of the CDR3 is TGTGCCAGCAGTGAGAGCGGGGGGTATGGCTACACCTTC. Encoded protein: CASSESGGYGYTF. The chain recombines TRBV6-4 with TRBJ1-2; a weak D match, TRBD1 (5 bases). The V gene's germline CDR1 is MRHNA and CDR2 SNTAGT. V was cut by 3 bases and J by 5 bases, with 10 bases left in between. The CDR3 consists of 13 residues.

As DNA, the CDR3 is TGTGCCAGCAGCGTCGGACAGGGTGCTTCGGGAAACACCATATATTTT. Its protein product is CASSVGQGASGNTIYF. V is TRBV9 and J is TRBJ1-3, with 8 nucleotides matching TRBD1. Per the germline V gene, CDR1 is SGDLS and CDR2 is YYNGEE. This CDR3 spans 16 amino acids. V lost 2 bases, J lost 4 bases, and 8 bases stayed unmatched.

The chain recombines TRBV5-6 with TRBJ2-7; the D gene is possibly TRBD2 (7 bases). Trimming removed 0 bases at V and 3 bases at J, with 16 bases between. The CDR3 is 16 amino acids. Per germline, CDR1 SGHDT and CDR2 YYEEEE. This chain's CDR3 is CASSLGGGHWLYEQYF. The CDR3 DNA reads TGTGCCAGCAGCTTGGGGGGGGGACACTGGCTCTACGAGCAGTACTTC.